The 24 T cell receptor beta chains below were found in one sample sequenced in a study of glioma-infiltrating T cells. TCR alpha and beta CDR3 regions were amplified from RNA using iRepertoire nested multiplex PCR. One entry per CDR3 protein, called by TCRdb with MiXCR from the multiplex PCR reads. The sample has some 120,000 distinct CDR3 sequences, roughly 23% seen once. Input material: glioma tissue, nonneoplastic brain tissue, or PBMCs (not recorded which). All receptors derive from a human donor with low-grade glioma or glioblastoma, undergoing nonglioma brain surgery, or in good health (not recorded which).

This clonotype was observed at least ten times. This sequence joins TRBV20-1 and TRBJ2-7, with 11 bases that match TRBD1. From germline, CDR1 is DFQATT and CDR2 SNEGSKA (reference sequence). The CDR3 is 15 amino acids. Trimming cost V 5 bases and J 1 base; bases outside gene matches: 7. For the CDR3, the DNA is TGCAGTGCTGCCCCGGGGACAGGGGGTTCCTACGAGCAGTACTTC. Its protein is CSAAPGTGGSYEQYF.

This clonotype showed up many times. The genes are TRBV6-1 and TRBJ2-7; D assignment may be TRBD1 or TRBD2 (5 bases each). CDR3 length equals 13 residues. The germline CDR1 and CDR2 sequences are MNHNS and SASEGT. V was shortened by 9 bases and J by 5 bases, with 17 bases between the two germline ends. The CDR3 DNA reads as TGTGCCAGGCTACGGGACCCTTGTGACGAGCAGTACTTC. It translates to CARLRDPCDEQYF.

Points on this clonotype: A much larger clone differs from this one at a single base, so this may be a read error. The CDR3 spells CASIELGRRNTDTQYF. The DNA for the CDR3 is TGTGCCAGCATCGAACTTGGTAGGCGTAACACAGATACGCAGTATTTT. The genes are TRBV2 and TRBJ2-3; D is ambiguous. CDR3 size: 16 residues. Deletions cut 7 bases from V and 2 bases from J, with 19 bases between. The germline V gene has CDR1 SNHLY and CDR2 FYNNEI.

Note on this clonotype: Mismatch with germline at one junction end may stem from a read error. J is TRBJ2-6 and V is TRBV6-1; D may be TRBD1 (5 bases). Germline lookup yields CDR1 MNHNS and CDR2 SASEGT. This CDR3 is built from 14 residues. In DNA, the CDR3 is TGCGCCAGCAGTCCAAACTCTGGGGCCGACGTCCTGACTTTT. Its translation: CASSPNSGADVLTF.

This clonotype was detected ten times or more. The genes are TRBV2 and TRBJ2-1; D is perhaps TRBD1 or TRBD2 (5 bases each). The CDR3 totals 13 residues. Germline V gives CDR1 SNHLY, CDR2 FYNNEI. Trimming stripped 5 bases from V and 12 bases from J, with 17 bases between. The CDR3 loop is CASSYDRDQRQFF. The CDR3 coding sequence is TGTGCCAGCAGTTATGACCGGGACCAGCGGCAGTTCTTC.

A word on this clonotype: This CDR3 is missing its conserved last phenylalanine or tryptophan, likely due to a read error. The chain is built from TRBV20-1 and TRBJ1-4, with a possible D match to TRBD1 (5 bases). This CDR3 comprises 14 residues. Germline V gives CDR1 DFQATT, CDR2 SNEGSKA (reference sequence). This chain's CDR3 is CSARVTDTNEELFL. Written as DNA, the CDR3 is TGCAGTGCTAGGGTAACGGACACTAATGAAGAACTGTTTCTT.

The V and J genes are TRBV7-2 and TRBJ1-1, with D unclear. The CDR3 has 15 residues. Germline lookup yields CDR1 SGHTA and CDR2 FQGNSA. Trimming shortened V by 4 bases and J by 1 base, and 13 bases separated the two germline ends. The CDR3 nucleotides read TGTGCCAGCAGCTCCCCAAGGATGGGGAACACTGAAGCTTTCTTT. Protein product: CASSSPRMGNTEAFF.

Ten or more counts support this clonotype. The V gene is TRBV6-1, the J gene TRBJ2-7; tentatively, D is TRBD2 (6 bases). The V and J ends lost 6 bases and 0 bases respectively, with 12 bases between them. The CDR3 contains 14 residues. Germline lookup yields CDR1 MNHNS and CDR2 SASEGT. Here the CDR3 reads CASRPTSSSYEQYF. CDR3 nucleotide sequence: TGTGCCAGCAGACCCACTAGCAGCTCCTACGAGCAGTACTTC.

J is TRBJ1-1 and V is TRBV6-2 or TRBV6-3; D unresolved. The CDR3 is 13 amino acids. V was clipped by 8 bases and J by 4 bases, with 14 bases between them. CDR1 MNHEY and CDR2 SVGEGT come from the germline V gene. CDR3 coding DNA: TGTGCCAGCGGCCTCCCTTATGGCACTGAAGCTTTCTTT. Amino acids: CASGLPYGTEAFF.

As to this clonotype: A read error may account for a junction end that differs from germline. As DNA, the CDR3 is TGCGCCAGCAGTGATGTATTCCAGGGGGCGACTGAAGCTTTATTT. Amino acids: CASSDVFQGATEALF. V gene TRBV6-1 combines with J gene TRBJ1-1, with TRBD1 identical over 8 bases. This CDR3 has 15 residues. Per the germline V gene, CDR1 is MNHNS and CDR2 is SASEGT.

There are many counts of this clonotype. The chain recombines TRBV28 with TRBJ1-6; 7 bases map to TRBD1. Unmatched junction bases numbered 7, after V lost 6 bases and J lost 5 bases. Germline V gives CDR1 MDHEN, CDR2 SYDVKM. The length of the CDR3 is 15 residues. The CDR3 region has the DNA TGTGCCAGCAGGGCCGGACAGGCTAATAATTCACCCCTCCACTTT. Translation: CASRAGQANNSPLHF. Full variable domain (outside the CDR3, taken from reference TRBV28 and TRBJ1-6): DVKVTQSSRYLVKRTGEKVFLECVQDMDHENMFWYRQDPGLGLRLIYFSYDVKMKEKGDIPEGYSVSREKKERFSLILESASTNQTSMYLCASRAGQANNSPLHFGNGTRLTVT.

The sample holds a few counts of this clonotype. V gene TRBV29-1 combines with J gene TRBJ2-6, with a weak D call TRBD1 (6 bases). Germline-derived CDR1 and CDR2 are SQVTM and ANQGSEA. The CDR3 has 14 residues. V was shortened by 8 bases and J by 1 base, with 12 bases between the two germline ends. CDR3 sequence: CSFAGESGANVLTF. In DNA form, the CDR3 reads TGCAGCTTCGCAGGGGAATCTGGGGCCAACGTCCTGACTTTC.

This clonotype showed up many times. V usage is TRBV6-4 and J usage is TRBJ2-3; D call uncertain. There are 12 residues in the CDR3. The V gene lost 3 bases and the J gene lost 8 bases, with 9 bases spanning the gap. Germline loops: CDR1 MRHNA, CDR2 SNTAGT. The CDR3 DNA sequence: TGTGCCAGCAGTGATCACAAGGGTACGCAGTATTTT. Its translation: CASSDHKGTQYF.

At least ten counts were recorded for this clonotype. V is TRBV20-1 and J is TRBJ2-7, with TRBD1 matching over 8 bases. Germline loops: CDR1 DFQATT, CDR2 SNEGSKA (reference sequence). The J segment lost 7 bases and the V segment lost 0 bases, leaving 11 bases of the junction unmatched. This CDR3 region has 15 residues. CDR3: CSARDRRQGTGEQYF. DNA of the CDR3: TGCAGTGCTAGAGATAGGCGACAGGGGACGGGGGAGCAGTACTTC.

J is TRBJ2-3 and V is TRBV4-2; D could derive from TRBD1 or TRBD2 (5 bases each). CDR3 length: 15 amino acids. CDR1 LGHNA and CDR2 YNFKEQ come from the germline V gene. Between the trimmed V and J ends, which lost 8 bases and 1 base, there was a span of 16 bases. CDR3 DNA sequence: TGTGCCAGCGGCGTCCGGGGCAGGGGCACAGATACGCAGTATTTT. Encoded protein: CASGVRGRGTDTQYF.

The chain joins TRBV29-1 to TRBJ2-5; D possibly matches TRBD1 or TRBD2 (6 bases each). Germline-derived CDR1 and CDR2 are SQVTM and ANQGSEA. Trimming pared 4 bases from V and 0 bases from J, leaving 15 bases between. This CDR3 is built from 15 residues. The CDR3 loop is CSVAPQGTYQETQYF. The CDR3 DNA sequence: TGCAGCGTTGCTCCCCAGGGGACTTACCAAGAGACCCAGTACTTC.

V gene TRBV14 combines with J gene TRBJ2-7; 7 bases are a match to TRBD1. This CDR3 has 14 residues. From germline, CDR1 is SGHDN and CDR2 FVKESK. V was pared by 1 base and J by 3 bases, with 3 bases of the junction left unmatched. CDR3 bases: TGTGCCAGCAGCCAAGGGACAGGAGTCTACGAGCAGTACTTC. This translates into CASSQGTGVYEQYF.

At least ten counts were recorded for this clonotype. V gene TRBV20-1 combines with J gene TRBJ1-2, with a tentative D call TRBD1 (5 bases). This CDR3 is 13 amino acids long. The V gene lost 3 bases and the J gene lost 8 bases, with 16 bases spanning the gap. Germline V lookup: CDR1 DFQATT, CDR2 SNEGSKA (reference sequence). CDR3 residues: CSARGQGKGGYTF. The CDR3 DNA follows: TGCAGTGCTAGGGGGCAGGGTAAAGGCGGCTACACCTTC.

This clonotype was seen only once. This chain links TRBV20-1 with TRBJ2-1, with D possibly matching TRBD2 (6 bases). This CDR3 is 14 amino acids long. The ends were cut back, 4 bases at V and 6 bases at J, with 16 bases in the middle. The germline CDR1 and CDR2 sequences are DFQATT and SNEGSKA (reference sequence). In nucleotides, the CDR3 is TGCAGTGCTACGGTACTAGCAATTAGCAATGAGCAGTTCTTC. It yields the protein CSATVLAISNEQFF.

This clonotype has at least ten counts. This chain joins TRBV20-1 and TRBJ2-5, with D possibly matching TRBD2 (6 bases). Germline V gene lookup returns CDR1 DFQATT and CDR2 SNEGSKA (reference sequence). The CDR3 is made up of 13 amino acids. The V gene lost 3 bases and the J gene lost 7 bases, with 15 bases spanning the gap. The DNA of the CDR3 is TGCAGTGCTAGTCAGCTAGCGCAGGGGACCCAGTACTTC. It is translated as CSASQLAQGTQYF.

This clonotype was recorded at least ten times. The junction and the germline gene differ at one end; a read error may be behind it. This chain links TRBV2 with TRBJ2-1, with D possibly matching TRBD2 (5 bases). CDR3 size: 10 residues. CDR1 and CDR2 from the germline V gene are SNHLY and FYNNEI. The CDR3 bases are TGTGCCACCGGGCCCGGGCTAGCTCTCTTC. Translated: CATGPGLALF.

The sample holds many counts of this clonotype. CDR3 coding DNA: TGCAAGGTGGCGGGACAGGTAAACAATGAGCAGTTCTTC. Amino acid sequence: CKVAGQVNNEQFF. The rearrangement joins TRBV29-1 to TRBJ2-1; 8 bases are shared with TRBD1. CDR3 size: 13 residues. Germline V gene data show CDR1 as SQVTM and CDR2 as ANQGSEA.

Worth noting for this clonotype: A single base separates this from a much larger clone, so it may be a read error. V is TRBV7-2 and J is TRBJ2-7; 9 bases are shared with TRBD2. The CDR3 length is 14 residues. Looked up from germline, CDR1 is SGHTA and CDR2 is FQGNSA. With V trimmed by 1 base and J by 4 bases, 2 bases remained unmatched. The CDR3 loop is CASSLGGGGYEQYF. CDR3 DNA: TGTGCCAGCAGCTTAGGCGGGGGGGGGTACGAGCAGTACTTC.

This clonotype occurred many times. The chain couples TRBV28 to TRBJ1-1; 8 bases agree with TRBD1. CDR3 length: 14 amino acids. The ends lost 5 bases at V and 6 bases at J; junction bases unmatched: 8. Germline-derived CDR1 and CDR2 are MDHEN and SYDVKM. The CDR3 nucleotides are TGTGCCAGCAGTCAATGGACAGGGAGGGCTGAAGCTTTCTTT. It encodes CASSQWTGRAEAFF.